This T cell receptor beta chain was identified during a study of cytomegalovirus exposure and HLA in healthy donors. The CDR3 spans 13 residues. Germline V gives CDR1 MNHEY, CDR2 SMNVEV (reference sequence). Trimming took 9 bases from V and 1 from J; bases not matched to a gene: 4. This clone has only one observation. No antigen is known for it. Findings and caveats of the study: Prior analysis indicated that the majority of TCR beta V segments exhibited productivity approximately 87% or approximately 30% of the time. By HLA locus, TCR association rates varied in a later analysis, with DRB1 showing the most and HLA-C the fewest.

As for the donors, each was a healthy bone marrow donor. The PCR used 60 Vbeta and 13 Jbeta primers. The assay was immunoSEQ multiplex PCR, and TCRdb's table has in-frame clones only and misses some. The table has some 170,000 clones, just over 75% seen once. The V call is TRBV27, the J call TRBJ2-7; 9 bases are a match to TRBD2. This clonotype was obtained from a woman aged 60-70 years in good health and CMV-seropositive. Sequencing input: PBMCs. CDR3 in amino acids: CASMREGSYEQYF. The CDR3 DNA reads as TGTGCCAGTATGCGGGAGGGATCCTACGAGCAGTACTTC.